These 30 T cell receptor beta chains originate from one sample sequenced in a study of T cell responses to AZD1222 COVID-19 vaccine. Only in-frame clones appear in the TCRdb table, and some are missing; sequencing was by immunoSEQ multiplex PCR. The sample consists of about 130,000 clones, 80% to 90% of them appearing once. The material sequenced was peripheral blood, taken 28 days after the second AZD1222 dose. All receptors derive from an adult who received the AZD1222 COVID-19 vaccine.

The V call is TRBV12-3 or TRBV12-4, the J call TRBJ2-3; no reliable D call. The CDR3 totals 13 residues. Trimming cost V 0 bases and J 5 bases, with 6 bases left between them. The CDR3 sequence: CASSLARGDTQYF. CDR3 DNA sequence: TGTGCCAGCAGTTTAGCGCGCGGAGATACGCAGTATTTT.

The CDR3 sequence is CASSLVGTEAFF. The DNA of the CDR3 is TGTGCCAGCAGCTTGGTCGGGACTGAAGCTTTCTTT. This chain uses TRBV5-5 with TRBJ1-1; D is uncertain. CDR1 is SGHKS, CDR2 YYEKEE, per germline (reference sequence). The CDR3 is 12 amino acids. Trimming left V 0 bases short and J 5 bases short, with 5 bases between.

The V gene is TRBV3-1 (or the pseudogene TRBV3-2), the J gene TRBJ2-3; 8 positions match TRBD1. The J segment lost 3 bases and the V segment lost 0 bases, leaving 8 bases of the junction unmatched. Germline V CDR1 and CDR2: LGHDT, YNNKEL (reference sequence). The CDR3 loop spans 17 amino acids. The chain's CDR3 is CASSQEYDRGWTDTQYF. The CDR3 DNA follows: TGTGCCAGCAGCCAAGAGTACGACAGGGGATGGACAGATACGCAGTATTTT.

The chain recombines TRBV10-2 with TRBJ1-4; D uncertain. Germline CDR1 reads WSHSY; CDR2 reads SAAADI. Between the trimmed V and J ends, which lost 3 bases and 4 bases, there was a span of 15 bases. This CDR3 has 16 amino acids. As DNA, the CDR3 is TGCGCCAGCAGTGATGGGGTCGGCGGGCTTAATGAAAAACTGTTTTTT. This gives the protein CASSDGVGGLNEKLFF.

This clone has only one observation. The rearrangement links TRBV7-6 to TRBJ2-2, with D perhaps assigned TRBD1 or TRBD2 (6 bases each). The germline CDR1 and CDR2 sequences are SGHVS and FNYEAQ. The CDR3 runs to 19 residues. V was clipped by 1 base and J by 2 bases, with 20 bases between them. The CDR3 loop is CASSLEGGAAVGNTGELFF. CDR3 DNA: TGTGCCAGCAGCTTAGAGGGGGGCGCGGCTGTTGGTAACACCGGGGAGCTGTTTTTT.

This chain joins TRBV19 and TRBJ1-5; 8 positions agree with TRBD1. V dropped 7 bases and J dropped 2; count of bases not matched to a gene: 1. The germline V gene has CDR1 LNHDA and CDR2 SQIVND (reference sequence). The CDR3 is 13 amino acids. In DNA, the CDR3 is TGTGCCAGTATGGGACAGGGCAATCAGCCCCAGCATTTT. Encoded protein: CASMGQGNQPQHF.

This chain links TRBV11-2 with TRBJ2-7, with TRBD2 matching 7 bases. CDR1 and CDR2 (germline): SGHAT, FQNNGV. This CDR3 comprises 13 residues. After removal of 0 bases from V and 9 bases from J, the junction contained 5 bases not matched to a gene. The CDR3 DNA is TGTGCCAGCAGCTTAGATGGGAGGGGTGGGCAGTACTTC. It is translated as CASSLDGRGGQYF.

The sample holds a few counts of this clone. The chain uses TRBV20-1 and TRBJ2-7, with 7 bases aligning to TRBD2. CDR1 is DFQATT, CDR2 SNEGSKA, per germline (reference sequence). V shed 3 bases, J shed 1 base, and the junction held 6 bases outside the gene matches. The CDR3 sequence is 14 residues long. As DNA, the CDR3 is TGCAGTGCTAGTATAGCGGGTTATTCCTACGAGCAGTACTTC. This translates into CSASIAGYSYEQYF.

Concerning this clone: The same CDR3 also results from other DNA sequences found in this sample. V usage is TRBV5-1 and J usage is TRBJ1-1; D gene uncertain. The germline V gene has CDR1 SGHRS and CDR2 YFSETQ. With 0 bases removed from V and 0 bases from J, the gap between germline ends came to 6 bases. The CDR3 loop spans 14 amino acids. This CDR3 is CASSLGTVNTEAFF. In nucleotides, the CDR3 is TGCGCCAGCAGCTTGGGCACCGTGAACACTGAAGCTTTCTTT.

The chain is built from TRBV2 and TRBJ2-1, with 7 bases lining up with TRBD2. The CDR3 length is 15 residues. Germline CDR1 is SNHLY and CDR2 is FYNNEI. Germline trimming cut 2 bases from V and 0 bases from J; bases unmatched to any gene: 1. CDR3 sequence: CASSERGGSYNEQFF. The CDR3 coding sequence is TGTGCCAGCAGTGAACGCGGGGGCTCCTACAATGAGCAGTTCTTC.

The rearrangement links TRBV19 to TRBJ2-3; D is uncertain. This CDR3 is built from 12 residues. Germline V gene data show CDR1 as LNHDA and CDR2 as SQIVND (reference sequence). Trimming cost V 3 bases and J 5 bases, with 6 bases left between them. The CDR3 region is CASSIGGDTQYF. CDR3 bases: TGTGCCAGTAGTATTGGTGGAGATACGCAGTATTTT.

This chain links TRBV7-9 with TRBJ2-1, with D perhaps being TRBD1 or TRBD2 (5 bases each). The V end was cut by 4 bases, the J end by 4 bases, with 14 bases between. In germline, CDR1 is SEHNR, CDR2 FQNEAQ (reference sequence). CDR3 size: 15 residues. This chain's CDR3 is CASSSSGTMYNEQFF. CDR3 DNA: TGTGCCAGCAGCTCATCCGGGACGATGTACAATGAGCAGTTCTTC. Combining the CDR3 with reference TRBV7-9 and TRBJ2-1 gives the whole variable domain DTGVSQNPRHKITKRGQNVTFRCDPISEHNRLYWYRQTLGQGPEFLTYFQNEAQLEKSRLLSDRFSAERPKGSFSTLEIQRTEQGDSAMYLCASSSSGTMYNEQFFGPGTRLTVL.

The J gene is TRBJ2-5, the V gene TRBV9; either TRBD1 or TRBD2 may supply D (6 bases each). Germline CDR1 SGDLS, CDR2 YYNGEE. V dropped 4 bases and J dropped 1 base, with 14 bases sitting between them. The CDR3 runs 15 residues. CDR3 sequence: CASSLGGGGQETQYF. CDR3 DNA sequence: TGTGCCAGCAGCCTGGGGGGCGGCGGCCAAGAGACCCAGTACTTC.

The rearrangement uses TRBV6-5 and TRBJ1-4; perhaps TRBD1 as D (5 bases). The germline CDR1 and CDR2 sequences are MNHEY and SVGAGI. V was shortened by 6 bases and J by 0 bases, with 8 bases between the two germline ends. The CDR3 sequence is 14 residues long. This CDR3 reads CASSGTSTNEKLFF. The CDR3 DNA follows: TGTGCCAGCAGCGGGACGTCAACTAATGAAAAACTGTTTTTT.

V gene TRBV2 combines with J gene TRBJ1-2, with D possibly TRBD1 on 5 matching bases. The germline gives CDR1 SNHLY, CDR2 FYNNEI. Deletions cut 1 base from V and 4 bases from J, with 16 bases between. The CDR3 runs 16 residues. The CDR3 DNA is TGTGCCAGCAGTGAAGAATTCGTCAGGGCTATCTATGGCTACACCTTC. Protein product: CASSEEFVRAIYGYTF.

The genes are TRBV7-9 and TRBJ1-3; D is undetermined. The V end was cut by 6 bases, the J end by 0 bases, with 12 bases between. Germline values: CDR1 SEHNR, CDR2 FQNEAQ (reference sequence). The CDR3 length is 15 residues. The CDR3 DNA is TGTGCCAGCAGATTACTTACTAGCTCTGGAAACACCATATATTTT. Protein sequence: CASRLLTSSGNTIYF.

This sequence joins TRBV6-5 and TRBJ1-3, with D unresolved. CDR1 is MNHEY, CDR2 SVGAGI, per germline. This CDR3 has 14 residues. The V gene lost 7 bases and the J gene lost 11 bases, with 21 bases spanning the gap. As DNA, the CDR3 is TGTGCCAGCAAGGTGGGCAACTTGGTAGGCGCCATATATTTT. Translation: CASKVGNLVGAIYF.

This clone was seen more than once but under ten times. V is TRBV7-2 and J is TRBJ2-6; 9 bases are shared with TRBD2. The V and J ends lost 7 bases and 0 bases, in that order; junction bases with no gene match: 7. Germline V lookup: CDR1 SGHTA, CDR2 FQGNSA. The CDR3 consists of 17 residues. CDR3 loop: CASIVQAGGSGANVLTF. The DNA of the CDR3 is TGTGCCAGCATCGTACAAGCGGGGGGCTCTGGGGCCAACGTCCTGACTTTC.

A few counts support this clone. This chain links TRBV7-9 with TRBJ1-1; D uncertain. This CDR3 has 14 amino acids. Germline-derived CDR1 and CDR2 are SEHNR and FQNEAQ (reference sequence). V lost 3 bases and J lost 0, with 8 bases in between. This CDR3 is CASSFGQVNTEAFF. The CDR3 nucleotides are TGTGCCAGCAGCTTCGGGCAGGTGAACACTGAAGCTTTCTTT. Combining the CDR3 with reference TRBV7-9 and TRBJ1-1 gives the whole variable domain DTGVSQNPRHKITKRGQNVTFRCDPISEHNRLYWYRQTLGQGPEFLTYFQNEAQLEKSRLLSDRFSAERPKGSFSTLEIQRTEQGDSAMYLCASSFGQVNTEAFFGQGTRLTVV.

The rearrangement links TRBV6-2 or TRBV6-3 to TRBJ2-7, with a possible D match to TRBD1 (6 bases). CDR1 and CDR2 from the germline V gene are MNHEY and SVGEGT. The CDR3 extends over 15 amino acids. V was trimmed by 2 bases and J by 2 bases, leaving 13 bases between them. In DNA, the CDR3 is TGTGCCAGCAGTTACGGGGGCCTGTACCCCTACGAGCAGTACTTC. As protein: CASSYGGLYPYEQYF.

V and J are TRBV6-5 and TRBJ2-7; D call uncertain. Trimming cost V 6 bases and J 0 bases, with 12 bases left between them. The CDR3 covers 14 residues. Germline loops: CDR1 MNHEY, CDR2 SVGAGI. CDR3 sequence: CASSLRAYSYEQYF. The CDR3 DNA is TGTGCCAGCAGCCTCCGGGCTTACTCCTACGAGCAGTACTTC.

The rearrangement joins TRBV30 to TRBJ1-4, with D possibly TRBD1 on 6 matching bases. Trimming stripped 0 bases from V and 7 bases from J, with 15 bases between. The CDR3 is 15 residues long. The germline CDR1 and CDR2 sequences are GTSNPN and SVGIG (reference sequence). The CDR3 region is CAWSVRGGGIEKLFF. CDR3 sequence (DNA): TGTGCCTGGAGTGTACGAGGGGGGGGTATTGAAAAACTGTTTTTT.

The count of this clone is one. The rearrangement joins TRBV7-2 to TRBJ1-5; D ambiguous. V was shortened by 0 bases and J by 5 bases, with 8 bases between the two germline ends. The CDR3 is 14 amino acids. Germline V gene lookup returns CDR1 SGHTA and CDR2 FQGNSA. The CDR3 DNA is TGTGCCAGCAGCTTAGCCCTAGGGTATCAGCCCCAGCATTTT. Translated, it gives CASSLALGYQPQHF.

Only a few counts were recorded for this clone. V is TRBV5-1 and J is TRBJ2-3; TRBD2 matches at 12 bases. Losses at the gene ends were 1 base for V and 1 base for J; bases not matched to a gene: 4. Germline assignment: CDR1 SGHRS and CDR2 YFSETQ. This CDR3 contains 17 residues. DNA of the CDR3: TGCGCCAGCAGCTTGTCGACTAGCGGGGGTGGCACAGATACGCAGTATTTT. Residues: CASSLSTSGGGTDTQYF.

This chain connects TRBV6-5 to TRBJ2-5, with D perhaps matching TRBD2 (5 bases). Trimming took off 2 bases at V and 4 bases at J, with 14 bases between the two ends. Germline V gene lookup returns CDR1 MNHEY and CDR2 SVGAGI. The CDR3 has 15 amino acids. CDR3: CASSYGSPGGETQYF. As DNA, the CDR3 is TGTGCCAGCAGTTACGGTAGTCCCGGAGGAGAGACCCAGTACTTC.

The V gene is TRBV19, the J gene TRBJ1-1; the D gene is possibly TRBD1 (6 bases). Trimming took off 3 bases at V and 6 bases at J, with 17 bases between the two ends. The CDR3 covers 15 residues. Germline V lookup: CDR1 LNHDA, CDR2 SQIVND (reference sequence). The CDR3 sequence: CASSMAGESRAEAFF. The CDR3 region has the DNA TGTGCCAGTAGTATGGCAGGGGAGAGTCGCGCTGAAGCTTTCTTT.

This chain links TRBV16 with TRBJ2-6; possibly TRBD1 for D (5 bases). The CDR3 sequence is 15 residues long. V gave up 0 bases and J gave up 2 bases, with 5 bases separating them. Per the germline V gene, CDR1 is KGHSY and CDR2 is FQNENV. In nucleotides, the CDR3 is TGTGCCAGCAGCCAATCAGGGGCTGGGGCCAACGTCCTGACTTTC. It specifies CASSQSGAGANVLTF. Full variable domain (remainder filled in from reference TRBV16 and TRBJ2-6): GEEVAQTPKHLVRGEGQKAKLYCAPIKGHSYVFWYQQVLKNEFKFLISFQNENVFDETGMPKERFSAKCLPNSPCSLEIQATKLEDSAVYFCASSQSGAGANVLTFGAGSRLTVL.

The CDR3 DNA reads as TGCGCCAGCTCCGGGACTAGCGGGAGCAATGAGCAGTTCTTC. It yields the protein CASSGTSGSNEQFF. This chain uses TRBV5-1 with TRBJ2-1; TRBD2 matches 14 bases. The germline gives CDR1 SGHRS, CDR2 YFSETQ. This CDR3 is 14 amino acids long. V trimming: 7 bases; J trimming: 6 bases; junction bases outside the gene matches: 3.

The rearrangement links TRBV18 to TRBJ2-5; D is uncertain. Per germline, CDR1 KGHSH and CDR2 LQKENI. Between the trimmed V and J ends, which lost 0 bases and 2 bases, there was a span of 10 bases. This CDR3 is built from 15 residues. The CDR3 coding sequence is TGTGCCAGCTCACCACCCAACAACATACAAGAGACCCAGTACTTC. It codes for CASSPPNNIQETQYF.

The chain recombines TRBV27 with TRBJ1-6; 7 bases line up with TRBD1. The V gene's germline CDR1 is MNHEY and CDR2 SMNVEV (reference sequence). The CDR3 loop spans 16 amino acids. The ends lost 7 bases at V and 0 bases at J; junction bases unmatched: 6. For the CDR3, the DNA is TGTGCCAGCACCCAGACAGGGAACTCCTATAATTCACCCCTCCACTTT. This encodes CASTQTGNSYNSPLHF.